Below, 13 T cell receptor beta chains from the same sample are listed, as sequenced in a study of response to subunit inactivated influenza vaccine. TCRdb analysed the RT-PCR reads with MiXCR anew, one entry per CDR3 protein. The data contain around 580,000 distinct CDR3 sequences, approximately 10% of them singletons. The sample was PBMCs from blood, taken on the day of vaccination. The origin of the receptors is a middle-aged man who received an inactivated influenza vaccine.

This clonotype occurred a few times. Here the CDR3 DNA reads TGTGCCAGCAGCTTTAGGGAACCTTCCTACGAGCAGTACTTC. This codes for CASSFREPSYEQYF. The chain is built from TRBV5-5 and TRBJ2-7; D remains ambiguous. The CDR3 has 14 residues. CDR1 is SGHKS and CDR2 is YYEKEE in the germline V gene (reference sequence). V lost 2 bases and J lost 1, with 10 bases in between.

This CDR3 reads CSVHTTASTDTQYF. In nucleotides, the CDR3 is TGCAGTGTCCACACTACCGCTAGCACAGATACGCAGTATTTT. The chain has TRBV20-1 and TRBJ2-3; D is unresolved. V lost 7 bases and J lost 0, with 14 bases in between. This CDR3 spans 14 amino acids. Germline V CDR1 and CDR2: DFQATT, SNEGSKA (reference sequence).

The chain employs TRBV20-1 and TRBJ2-5; 9 bases line up with TRBD1. CDR3 length: 14 amino acids. Per germline, CDR1 DFQATT and CDR2 SNEGSKA (reference sequence). The V gene end was trimmed by 8 bases and the J gene end by 5 bases; junction bases not matched to a gene: 12. CDR3 protein: CSPVDTGGRETQYF. As DNA, the CDR3 is TGCAGTCCTGTCGATACAGGGGGCAGGGAGACCCAGTACTTC.

The chain recombines TRBV11-2 with TRBJ2-5; a possible D gene is TRBD2 (6 bases). Between the trimmed V and J ends, which lost 0 bases and 9 bases, there was a span of 8 bases. The CDR3 sequence is 12 residues long. CDR1 SGHAT and CDR2 FQNNGV come from the germline V gene. The CDR3 loop is CASSLDAGSQYF. Here the CDR3 DNA reads TGTGCCAGCAGCTTAGATGCGGGGTCCCAGTACTTC.

This clonotype has a handful of counts. The V and J genes are TRBV12-3 or TRBV12-4 and TRBJ2-1, with a weak D call TRBD2 (5 bases). The V and J ends lost 6 bases and 2 bases respectively, with 20 bases between them. The CDR3 is made up of 17 amino acids. CDR3 DNA sequence: TGTGCCAGCAGGCCTCCCCTACTAGTCGGCGCCTACAATGAGCAGTTCTTC. Encoded protein: CASRPPLLVGAYNEQFF.

This clonotype was detected only a few times. The chain is built from TRBV28 and TRBJ2-4, with D tentatively TRBD2 (7 bases). This CDR3 is built from 15 residues. The germline V gene encodes CDR1 MDHEN and CDR2 SYDVKM. Trimming pared 6 bases from V and 6 bases from J, leaving 18 bases between. This chain's CDR3 is CASSFGGGAGNIQYF. CDR3 sequence (DNA): TGTGCCAGCAGCTTTGGCGGGGGCGCGGGAAACATTCAGTACTTC.

This chain joins TRBV7-2 and TRBJ2-7, with a tentative D call TRBD1 (7 bases). The CDR3 sequence is 15 residues long. Germline CDR1 reads SGHTA; CDR2 reads FQGNSA. The germline V and J ends were trimmed by 0 bases and 6 bases, with 15 bases remaining between them. The CDR3 is CASSLAEGAVSEQYF. CDR3 DNA sequence: TGTGCCAGCAGCTTAGCGGAGGGGGCGGTTTCCGAGCAGTACTTC.

This chain connects TRBV14 to TRBJ2-5, with 13 positions matching TRBD2. Germline values: CDR1 SGHDN, CDR2 FVKESK. V was pared by 3 bases and J by 4 bases, with 2 bases of the junction left unmatched. The CDR3 loop spans 15 amino acids. DNA for the CDR3: TGTGCCAGCAGCCAGAGGACTAGCGGGGGAGAGACCCAGTACTTC. This translates into CASSQRTSGGETQYF.

This chain uses TRBV20-1 with TRBJ1-6; 7 bases agree with TRBD1. Trimming took 0 bases from V and 10 from J; bases not matched to a gene: 3. CDR1 DFQATT and CDR2 SNEGSKA come from the germline V gene (reference sequence). The CDR3 runs to 13 residues. The CDR3 DNA is TGCAGTGCTAGAGACCGGACAGGATCACCCCTCCACTTT. It specifies CSARDRTGSPLHF.

The V call is TRBV7-2, the J call TRBJ2-7; 9 nucleotides align to TRBD1. V lost 5 bases to trimming and J lost 5 bases; unmatched junction nucleotides: 13. Per the germline V gene, CDR1 is SGHTA and CDR2 is FQGNSA. The CDR3 runs to 16 residues. CDR3 sequence reads: CASSPDPGQGHHEQYF. The CDR3 bases are TGTGCCAGCAGCCCAGACCCGGGACAGGGTCACCACGAGCAGTACTTC. The full variable domain, completed using reference TRBV7-2 and TRBJ2-7, is GAGVSQSPSNKVTEKGKDVELRCDPISGHTALYWYRQSLGQGLEFLIYFQGNSAPDKSGLPSDRFSAERTGGSVSTLTIQRTQQEDSAVYLCASSPDPGQGHHEQYFGPGTRLTVT.

This clonotype turned up a few times. This chain connects TRBV29-1 to TRBJ2-2, with TRBD2 matching over 13 bases. The CDR3 spans 15 residues. V was pared by 7 bases and J by 7 bases, with 9 bases of the junction left unmatched. CDR1 SQVTM and CDR2 ANQGSEA come from the germline V gene. Here the CDR3 reads CSGGTSGVSVGELFF. CDR3 nucleotides: TGCAGCGGAGGGACTAGCGGGGTATCCGTCGGGGAGCTGTTTTTT.

This clonotype was observed a handful of times. The chain has TRBV7-9 and TRBJ1-2; perhaps TRBD1 as D (6 bases). Germline V gene data show CDR1 as SEHNR and CDR2 as FQNEAQ (reference sequence). This CDR3 has 13 amino acids. V lost 5 bases, J lost 4 bases, and 11 bases lay in between. CDR3 sequence reads: CASSEQGPYGYTF. CDR3 in DNA: TGTGCCAGCAGCGAACAGGGACCCTATGGCTACACCTTC.

This clonotype was counted between two and nine times. The chain is built from TRBV9 and TRBJ2-3; 7 bases agree with TRBD2. CDR3 length: 16 residues. Trimming at V came to 0 bases and at J to 2 bases, leaving 6 bases not matched to a gene. The germline V gene has CDR1 SGDLS and CDR2 YYNGEE. CDR3 sequence: CASSVVKAGNTDTQYF. DNA for the CDR3: TGTGCCAGCAGCGTAGTCAAAGCGGGGAACACAGATACGCAGTATTTT.